Listed here is a single TCR beta chain. The antigen remains undetermined. Noted treatment: oral pan-JAK inhibitor, 5-10 mg twice daily. The sample belongs to a study of CD8+ T cells in alopecia areata. Study details: Severity scores in treated patients reflected the percentage of scalp affected.

Study observations and caveats: Under tofacitinib, numerous expanded lesional clonotypes remained detectable in scalp and blood. Among patients, TCR sharing was less clear than in mice, a difference possibly due in part to HLA diversity in the patient population. Association of baseline CD8+ expansion with response is uncertain owing to one nonresponder.

Losses at the gene ends were 4 bases for V and 3 bases for J; bases not matched to a gene: 5. This CDR3 has 16 amino acids. Germline CDR1 reads SGDLS; CDR2 reads YYNGEE. TCR sequencing used cDNA made by reverse transcription of extracted RNA. Sequenced by immunoSEQ multiplex PCR; TCRdb stores in-frame clones only, minus some. The table lists over 150,000 clones, around 60% of them singletons, with 14% in the top ten. This chain joins TRBV9 and TRBJ2-5; 14 bases agree with TRBD2. The sequence came from a human donor with alopecia areata. Material: CD4+ T cells sorted from blood, obtained at week 24, from a patient treated with tofacitinib. For the CDR3, the DNA is TGTGCCAGCAGCTCCCGACTAGCGGGGGGGAAAGAGACCCAGTACTTC. This encodes CASSSRLAGGKETQYF.